This T cell receptor (beta chain) was retrieved from a study of blood T cell repertoires in COVID-19. Study-level information: Researchers got acute and convalescent COVID-19 samples from the United States, Italy and Spain. In each case, the material was cDNA or gDNA derived from T cells, B-cell-depleted T cells, or PBMCs.

Between the trimmed V and J ends, which lost 2 bases and 2 bases, there was a span of 11 bases. Germline V gene lookup returns CDR1 ENHRY and CDR2 SYGVKD. There are 15 residues in the CDR3. Original data processing: Amplified reference gene primers provided the basis for estimating nucleated cell counts. Assay used: immunoSEQ multiplex PCR; TCRdb lists only in-frame clones, some missing. The V and J calls and clone size come from that table; D and trimming were worked out from the DNA. The sample lists 100,000 to 150,000 clones; roughly four fifths were seen once. The TCR was taken from a man in his sixties with acute or convalescent COVID-19. Material for sequencing was peripheral blood. The chain uses TRBV10-3 and TRBJ2-3, with D maybe TRBD1 (6 bases). The CDR3 region has the DNA TGTGCCATCAGTGAGGCGAGGGGGATCACAGATACGCAGTATTTT. Amino acids: CAISEARGITDTQYF.